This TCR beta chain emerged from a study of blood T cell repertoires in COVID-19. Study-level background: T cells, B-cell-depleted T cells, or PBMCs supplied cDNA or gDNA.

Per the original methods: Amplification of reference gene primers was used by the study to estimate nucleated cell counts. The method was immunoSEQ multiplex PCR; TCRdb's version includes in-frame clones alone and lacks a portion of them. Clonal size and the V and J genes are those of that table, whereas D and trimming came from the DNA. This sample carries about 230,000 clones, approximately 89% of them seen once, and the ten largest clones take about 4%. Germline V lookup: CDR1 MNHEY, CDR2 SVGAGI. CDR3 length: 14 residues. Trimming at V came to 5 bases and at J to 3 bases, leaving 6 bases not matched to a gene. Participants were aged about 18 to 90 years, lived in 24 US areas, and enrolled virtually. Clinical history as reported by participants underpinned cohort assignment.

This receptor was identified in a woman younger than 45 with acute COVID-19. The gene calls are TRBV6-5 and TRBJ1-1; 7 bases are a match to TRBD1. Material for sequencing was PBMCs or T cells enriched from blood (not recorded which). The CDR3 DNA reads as TGTGCCAGCAGTCACAGGGGAGTTTACACTGAAGCTTTCTTT. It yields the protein CASSHRGVYTEAFF.